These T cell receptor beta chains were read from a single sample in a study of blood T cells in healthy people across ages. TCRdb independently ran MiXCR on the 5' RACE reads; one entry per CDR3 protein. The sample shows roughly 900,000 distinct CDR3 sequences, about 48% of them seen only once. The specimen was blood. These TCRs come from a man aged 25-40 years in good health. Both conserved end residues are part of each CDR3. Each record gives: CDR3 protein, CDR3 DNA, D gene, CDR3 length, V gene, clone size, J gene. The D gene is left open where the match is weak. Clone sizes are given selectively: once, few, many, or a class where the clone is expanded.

CASSLRYRSTDTQYF	TGTGCCAGCAGCTTAAGGTACAGATCCACAGATACGCAGTATTTT	-	15	TRBV7-2	few	TRBJ2-3
CASGRTSGGVSDTQYF	TGTGCCAGCGGCCGGACTAGCGGGGGGGTCTCAGATACGCAGTATTTT	TRBD2	16	TRBV25-1	-	TRBJ2-3
CASSLRDFPNEQFF	TGTGCCAGCAGTCTCCGGGACTTTCCCAATGAGCAGTTCTTC	-	14	TRBV28	many	TRBJ2-1
CASSPLPITSTDTQYF	TGTGCCAGCAGCCCCCTCCCGATAACTAGCACAGATACGCAGTATTTT	-	16	TRBV7-9	-	TRBJ2-3
CASSLGPLGSLNRPQHF	TGTGCCAGCAGTTTGGGGCCTCTTGGGAGCCTCAATCGGCCCCAGCATTTT	-	17	TRBV28	-	TRBJ1-5
CASSQDWGARSNKKLFF	TGTGCCAGCAGCCAAGATTGGGGGGCCCGGTCTAATAAAAAACTGTTTTTT	-	17	TRBV3-1	-	TRBJ1-4
CSARDRRSLGQETQYF	TGCAGTGCTAGAGATCGTCGGAGCCTGGGACAAGAGACCCAGTACTTC	-	16	TRBV20-1	-	TRBJ2-5
CASSSQTGGGTEAFF	TGCGCCAGCAGCTCTCAGACAGGGGGGGGCACTGAAGCTTTCTTT	TRBD1	15	TRBV5-1	-	TRBJ1-1
CASSLAMLAEQFF	TGTGCCAGCAGCTTAGCCATGCTAGCGGAACAGTTCTTC	TRBD2	13	TRBV11-3	-	TRBJ2-1
CASSQDHARGAQGHSYEQYF	TGTGCCAGCAGCCAAGATCACGCGCGGGGGGCCCAGGGGCACTCCTACGAGCAGTACTTC	TRBD2	20	TRBV4-2	few	TRBJ2-7
CASSSSAGRTAYEQYF	TGTGCCAGCAGTTCATCGGCGGGCCGAACCGCCTACGAGCAGTACTTC	-	16	TRBV28	few	TRBJ2-7
CASSTGHDGFYGYTF	TGTGCCAGCAGCACCGGACATGACGGCTTCTATGGCTACACCTTC	-	15	TRBV5-5	few	TRBJ1-2
CASSDQGFNTGELFF	TGTGCCAGCAGTGACCAGGGTTTTAACACCGGGGAGCTGTTTTTT	-	15	TRBV2	-	TRBJ2-2
CSARDPGSGKDYGYTF	TGCAGTGCTAGAGATCCGGGTTCGGGAAAGGACTATGGCTACACCTTC	-	16	TRBV20-1	-	TRBJ1-2
CSATFQNQPQHF	TGCAGTGCGACCTTCCAGAATCAGCCCCAGCATTTT	-	12	TRBV20-1	-	TRBJ1-5
CASSSGGLTGDTQYF	TGCGCCAGCAGCTCAGGGGGTTTGACAGGAGATACGCAGTATTTT	TRBD1	15	TRBV5-1	few	TRBJ2-3
CASSFWAPSGPYEQYF	TGTGCCAGCAGCTTTTGGGCGCCTAGCGGGCCCTACGAGCAGTACTTC	TRBD2	16	TRBV7-9	-	TRBJ2-7
CASSPMSPMDEQFF	TGTGCCAGCAGCCCGATGAGCCCTATGGATGAGCAGTTCTTC	-	14	TRBV7-9	few	TRBJ2-1
CASSPDYFRETQYF	TGTGCCAGCAGCCCGGACTACTTTAGAGAGACCCAGTACTTC	-	14	TRBV4-2	-	TRBJ2-5
CASSGGSSDEQYF	TGTGCCAGCAGCGGGGGGTCCTCTGATGAGCAGTACTTC	-	13	TRBV5-6	-	TRBJ2-5
CASSQTPGAEETQYF	TGTGCCAGCAGCCAAACCCCGGGGGCTGAAGAGACCCAGTACTTC	-	15	TRBV4-2	few	TRBJ2-5
CASSPGDGALGSNYGYTF	TGCGCCAGCAGCCCCGGGGACGGCGCCTTGGGCTCTAACTATGGCTACACCTTC	-	18	TRBV5-1	-	TRBJ1-2
CASSQESGKIYEQYF	TGTGCCAGCAGCCAAGAATCAGGGAAAATCTACGAGCAGTACTTC	-	15	TRBV3-1	few	TRBJ2-7
CASNPSEASYEQYF	TGTGCCAGCAACCCTAGCGAGGCATCCTACGAGCAGTACTTC	-	14	TRBV27	-	TRBJ2-7
CASSLLWGSSGANVLTF	TGTGCCAGCAGTTTGCTATGGGGAAGCTCTGGGGCCAACGTCCTGACTTTC	-	17	TRBV27	-	TRBJ2-6
CASSQDLRGGDNEHFF	TGCGCCAGCAGCCAAGACTTGCGGGGGGGAGACAATGAGCATTTCTTC	TRBD2	16	TRBV4-3	-	TRBJ2-1
CASTRAGTEAFF	TGTGCCAGCACCCGAGCTGGGACTGAAGCTTTCTTT	-	12	TRBV6-5	once	TRBJ1-1
CASSFPNRGIETQYF	TGTGCCAGCAGCTTCCCAAACAGGGGTATTGAGACCCAGTACTTC	TRBD1	15	TRBV7-2	many	TRBJ2-5
CSAQTGGRGYTF	TGCAGTGCTCAGACAGGGGGACGGGGCTACACCTTC	TRBD1	12	TRBV20-1	-	TRBJ1-2
CASSQAQRKGNTIYF	TGTGCCAGCAGCCAGGCTCAGAGAAAGGGAAACACCATATATTTT	-	15	TRBV3-1	-	TRBJ1-3
CASSLRQSSGGNEQFF	TGCGCCAGCAGCTTGCGGCAGAGTAGCGGGGGAAATGAGCAGTTCTTC	TRBD2	16	TRBV5-1	-	TRBJ2-1
CASSRSGTGNYEQYF	TGTGCCAGCAGCCGATCCGGGACAGGGAACTACGAGCAGTACTTC	TRBD1	15	TRBV6-5	many	TRBJ2-7
CASSPGRGPFYSGANVLTF	TGTGCCAGCAGTCCGGGTAGGGGCCCCTTCTACTCTGGGGCCAACGTCCTGACTTTC	-	19	TRBV5-6	-	TRBJ2-6
CASSLEGYYEQYF	TGTGCCAGCAGCTTAGAGGGATACTACGAGCAGTACTTC	-	13	TRBV7-8	many	TRBJ2-7
CASSLDRGIGANVLTF	TGTGCCAGCAGCTTAGACAGGGGGATTGGGGCCAACGTCCTGACTTTC	TRBD1	16	TRBV7-9	-	TRBJ2-6
CSARGLSNQPQHF	TGCAGTGCTAGAGGGCTTAGCAATCAGCCCCAGCATTTT	-	13	TRBV20-1	few	TRBJ1-5
CSATERASASDTQYF	TGCAGTGCTACAGAGAGGGCTAGCGCGTCAGATACGCAGTATTTT	-	15	TRBV20-1	few	TRBJ2-3
CASTPSSDQPQHF	TGTGCCAGCACCCCGAGTTCGGATCAGCCCCAGCATTTT	-	13	TRBV7-2	-	TRBJ1-5
CASSLGVQETQYF	TGTGCCAGCAGTTTAGGGGTGCAGGAGACCCAGTACTTC	-	13	TRBV12-3/TRBV12-4	many	TRBJ2-5
CASSYNTGSSNTEAFF	TGTGCCAGCAGTTACAATACCGGGTCCTCGAACACTGAAGCTTTCTTT	-	16	TRBV6-2/TRBV6-3	-	TRBJ1-1
CASSYSAGGYGYTF	TGTGCCAGCAGTTACTCTGCAGGGGGCTATGGCTACACCTTC	TRBD1	14	TRBV6-5	few	TRBJ1-2
CASSLSLYEQYF	TGTGCCAGCAGTTTATCCCTCTACGAGCAGTACTTC	-	12	TRBV28	many	TRBJ2-7
CGVAEQDRDEQFF	TGCGGCGTTGCTGAACAGGATAGGGATGAGCAGTTCTTC	-	13	TRBV29-1	-	TRBJ2-1
CASSPAGPLETQYF	TGTGCCAGCAGCCCGGCAGGGCCTTTGGAGACCCAGTACTTC	-	14	TRBV6-6	-	TRBJ2-5
CASLPARSSYNEQFF	TGTGCCAGCCTACCGGCCCGAAGCTCCTACAATGAGCAGTTCTTC	-	15	TRBV2	few	TRBJ2-1
CASRETDRQETQYF	TGTGCCAGCAGGGAAACGGACAGACAAGAGACCCAGTACTTC	-	14	TRBV28	-	TRBJ2-5
CASNQGRGYTF	TGTGCCAGCAACCAGGGTAGGGGCTACACCTTC	-	11	TRBV3-1	few	TRBJ1-2
CVSSYPQPQFF	TGTGTCAGCAGTTACCCACAACCGCAGTTCTTC	-	11	TRBV6-2/TRBV6-3	-	TRBJ2-1